This T cell receptor (beta chain) was identified during a study of OX40 agonist ivuxolimab in advanced cancers. This CDR3 spans 14 amino acids. Between the trimmed V and J ends, which lost 4 bases and 4 bases, there was a span of 12 bases. Germline V gene data show CDR1 as SGHTA and CDR2 as FQGTGA. General observations from the study: Low normalized clonal expansion also occurred in some nonresponding patients.

A word on this clone: The antigen remains undetermined.

The protocol was immunoSEQ multiplex PCR, while the TCRdb copy is restricted to in-frame clones and leaves out a portion. The sample has around 60,000 clones; 75% to 90% are singletons. The rearrangement links TRBV7-3 to TRBJ2-3; D unresolved. Material: CD4+ or CD8+ T cells sorted from blood, obtained in a trial of the OX40 agonist ivuxolimab. This receptor was obtained from an adult with an advanced solid tumor such as melanoma, head and neck, liver or kidney cancer. The CDR3 spells CASSSVGPSDTQYF. The CDR3 DNA reads as TGTGCCAGCAGCTCCGTAGGGCCATCAGATACGCAGTATTTT. Full variable domain (remainder filled in from reference TRBV7-3 and TRBJ2-3): GAGVSQTPSNKVTEKGKYVELRCDPISGHTALYWYRQSLGQGPEFLIYFQGTGAADDSGLPNDRFFAVRPEGSVSTLKIQRTERGDSAVYLCASSSVGPSDTQYFGPGTRLTVL.